Shown below are 23 T cell receptor beta chains from a single sample sequenced in a study of control samples from healthy donors and cancer patients. Sequencing used immunoSEQ multiplex PCR; TCRdb keeps in-frame clones, though not all of them. The sample records 110,000 to 150,000 clones, approximately 94% being singletons. What was sequenced was blood. The receptors derive from a middle-aged man in good health.

The chain links TRBV7-6 to TRBJ2-4; D is perhaps TRBD2 (5 bases). V was cut by 6 bases and J by 8 bases, with 8 bases left in between. The V gene's germline CDR1 is SGHVS and CDR2 FNYEAQ. The CDR3 consists of 11 residues. CDR3 protein: CASRAGDIQYF. The CDR3 bases are TGTGCCAGCAGGGCCGGGGACATTCAGTACTTC.

The CDR3 reads CASTVGYNSPLHF. The DNA of the CDR3 is TGTGCCAGCACGGTCGGGTATAATTCACCCCTCCACTTT. The chain couples TRBV6-5 to TRBJ1-6; no clear D. This CDR3 contains 13 residues. Trimming shortened V by 7 bases and J by 4 bases, and 8 bases separated the two germline ends. Germline V gives CDR1 MNHEY, CDR2 SVGAGI.

In DNA form, the CDR3 reads TGTGCCTGGAGTCCCCCAGGACCGGGTGGCTACACCTTC. Translated, it gives CAWSPPGPGGYTF. The chain links TRBV30 to TRBJ1-2; D gene uncertain. V was shortened by 2 bases and J by 7 bases, with 14 bases between the two germline ends. The CDR3 is 13 residues long. Germline loops: CDR1 GTSNPN, CDR2 SVGIG (reference sequence).

This clone was seen just once. This sequence joins TRBV10-3 and TRBJ2-7; 7 bases are a match to TRBD2. V shed 9 bases and J 1 base; nucleotides not matched to a gene: 3. Germline assignment: CDR1 ENHRY and CDR2 SYGVKD. The CDR3 length is 12 residues. In DNA, the CDR3 is TGTGCCATTTCTAGCGGTTCCTACGAGCAGTACTTC. Translating gives CAISSGSYEQYF.

Details on this clone: The same CDR3 can be traced to other DNA sequences in this sample. The chain uses TRBV19 and TRBJ1-1; possible D gene TRBD1, 5 bases. Looked up from germline, CDR1 is LNHDA and CDR2 is SQIVND (reference sequence). The CDR3 is 14 residues long. V lost 1 base, J lost 0 bases, and 6 bases lay in between. The CDR3 reads CASSIGQMNTEAFF. CDR3 coding DNA: TGTGCCAGTAGTATAGGACAGATGAACACTGAAGCTTTCTTT.

By its share, this clone is hyperexpanded (1% or more). This chain uses TRBV3-1 (or the pseudogene TRBV3-2) with TRBJ2-1; 9 bases are a match to TRBD1. CDR1 is LGHDT and CDR2 is YNNKEL in the germline V gene (reference sequence). The CDR3 is 14 residues long. V was clipped by 4 bases and J by 8 bases; unmatched bases: 6. CDR3 region: CASSPRQGVDEQFF. The CDR3 DNA is TGTGCCAGCAGCCCACGACAGGGGGTCGATGAGCAGTTCTTC.

The genes are TRBV5-1 and TRBJ2-3; tentative D call: TRBD1 (5 bases). The CDR3 consists of 14 residues. Germline values: CDR1 SGHRS, CDR2 YFSETQ. Trimming cost V 3 bases and J 0 bases, with 8 bases left between them. CDR3 DNA: TGCGCCAGCAGCTGGGGCGTTAGCACAGATACGCAGTATTTT. It is translated as CASSWGVSTDTQYF.

The chain employs TRBV5-6 and TRBJ1-1; TRBD1 might be the D (5 bases). Germline loops: CDR1 SGHDT, CDR2 YYEEEE. Deletions cut 5 bases from V and 7 bases from J, with 15 bases between. The CDR3 covers 13 residues. CDR3 protein: CASSSGLGGEAFF. Written as DNA, the CDR3 is TGTGCCAGCAGTTCGGGTCTGGGGGGTGAAGCTTTCTTT.

The rearrangement joins TRBV29-1 to TRBJ2-2; D unclear. The CDR3 spans 12 residues. Germline V lookup: CDR1 SQVTM, CDR2 ANQGSEA. Trimming shortened V by 3 bases and J by 5 bases, and 7 bases separated the two germline ends. The CDR3 nucleotides read TGCAGCGTTGACTATGGGACCGGGGAGCTGTTTTTT. Encoded protein: CSVDYGTGELFF.

The CDR3 sequence is CASIRGSYNEQFF. The CDR3 DNA sequence: TGTGCCAGCATTCGGGGCTCCTACAATGAGCAGTTCTTC. This chain links TRBV6-1 with TRBJ2-1; D possibly corresponds to TRBD2 (5 bases). Germline lookup yields CDR1 MNHNS and CDR2 SASEGT. Trimming took off 7 bases at V and 0 bases at J, with 7 bases between the two ends. The CDR3 spans 13 residues.

The chain has TRBV25-1 and TRBJ1-1; 7 bases agree with TRBD1. Trimming cost V 3 bases and J 4 bases; bases outside gene matches: 5. The germline V gene encodes CDR1 MGHDK and CDR2 SYGVNS. This CDR3 comprises 14 residues. CDR3 residues: CASSDRQGSTEAFF. The CDR3 DNA reads as TGTGCCAGCAGTGATCGACAGGGAAGCACTGAAGCTTTCTTT.

The table lists this clone with a count of one. The chain employs TRBV6-5 and TRBJ1-1; D remains ambiguous. The V gene lost 4 bases and the J gene lost 5 bases, with 14 bases spanning the gap. The CDR3 is 14 amino acids. Germline V gene lookup returns CDR1 MNHEY and CDR2 SVGAGI. The CDR3: CASSWSGRGTEAFF. The CDR3 bases are TGTGCCAGCAGTTGGTCCGGACGAGGGACTGAAGCTTTCTTT.

The V call is TRBV6-5, the J call TRBJ1-1; D remains ambiguous. The length of the CDR3 is 14 residues. Germline assignment: CDR1 MNHEY and CDR2 SVGAGI. The germline V and J ends were trimmed by 5 bases and 5 bases, with 15 bases remaining between them. Here the CDR3 DNA reads TGTGCCAGCAGTCCCTTCGGCGGGCGGACTGAAGCTTTCTTT. Its translation is CASSPFGGRTEAFF.

This chain joins TRBV10-2 and TRBJ1-2; D is perhaps TRBD1 (5 bases). The CDR3 extends over 18 amino acids. The ends were cut back, 10 bases at V and 4 bases at J, with 31 bases in the middle. The germline V gene encodes CDR1 WSHSY and CDR2 SAAADI. The CDR3 region has the DNA TGCGCCACCCTTGAGGCAGGGCCACCCGTAGGGGTTACCTATGGCTACACCTTC. This translates into CATLEAGPPVGVTYGYTF.

This clone has just one count. V is TRBV5-6 and J is TRBJ1-2; no definite D call. The CDR3 length is 15 residues. V lost 0 bases and J lost 4, with 13 bases in between. From germline, CDR1 is SGHDT and CDR2 YYEEEE. The CDR3 is CASSLGAADLYGYTF. In DNA form, the CDR3 reads TGTGCCAGCAGCTTGGGAGCAGCGGACCTCTATGGCTACACCTTC.

The chain joins TRBV4-1 to TRBJ1-2; maybe TRBD1 (6 bases). There are 14 residues in the CDR3. Trimming removed 7 bases at V and 2 bases at J, with 14 bases between. The germline CDR1 and CDR2 sequences are MGHRA and YSYEKL. CDR3 sequence (DNA): TGCGCCAGCAACGCACAGGGCTCCAACTATGGCTACACCTTC. It encodes CASNAQGSNYGYTF.

V usage is TRBV6-2 or TRBV6-3 and J usage is TRBJ1-1; D may be TRBD1 (6 bases). This CDR3 has 16 residues. V shed 2 bases and J shed 5 bases, with 18 bases lying between them. Germline-derived CDR1 and CDR2 are MNHEY and SVGEGT. CDR3 protein: CASSYPQQGSRTEAFF. The CDR3 bases are TGTGCCAGCAGTTACCCGCAACAGGGCTCTAGGACTGAAGCTTTCTTT.

V is TRBV3-1 (or the pseudogene TRBV3-2) and J is TRBJ2-3; D remains ambiguous. The CDR3 is 15 amino acids. CDR1 LGHDT and CDR2 YNNKEL come from the germline V gene (reference sequence). V lost 0 bases and J 4 bases, leaving 11 bases between the germline ends. The CDR3 loop is CASSQDMDHSDTQYF. CDR3 in DNA: TGTGCCAGCAGCCAAGATATGGACCACTCAGATACGCAGTATTTT.

V usage is TRBV11-1 and J usage is TRBJ1-4, with a weak D call TRBD1 (5 bases). From germline, CDR1 is SGHAT and CDR2 FQDESV (reference sequence). V lost 4 bases and J 2 bases, leaving 8 bases between the germline ends. The CDR3 totals 14 residues. The CDR3 here is CASSSWGTNEKLFF. The CDR3 nucleotides are TGTGCCAGCAGCTCGTGGGGGACTAATGAAAAACTGTTTTTT.

The V and J genes are TRBV9 and TRBJ2-5; D possibly corresponds to TRBD1 (6 bases). This CDR3 spans 14 amino acids. V lost 6 bases and J lost 5, with 17 bases in between. From germline, CDR1 is SGDLS and CDR2 YYNGEE. DNA for the CDR3: TGTGCCAGCACGAGGGACAATAGGGGGGAGACCCAGTACTTC. As protein: CASTRDNRGETQYF.

The chain joins TRBV28 to TRBJ2-5; 13 positions agree with TRBD2. Germline CDR1 is MDHEN and CDR2 is SYDVKM. The CDR3 covers 13 residues. Losses at the gene ends were 8 bases for V and 4 bases for J; bases not matched to a gene: 1. The CDR3 coding sequence is TGTGCCAGCGGACTAGCGGGAGTAGAGACCCAGTACTTC. Its protein product is CASGLAGVETQYF.

The chain couples TRBV18 to TRBJ1-1; 9 bases match TRBD1. Trimming at V came to 6 bases and at J to 3 bases, leaving 5 bases not matched to a gene. CDR3 length: 14 residues. Germline V gene lookup returns CDR1 KGHSH and CDR2 LQKENI. For the CDR3, the DNA is TGTGCCAGCTCTCCTGGGACAGGGTACACTGAAGCTTTCTTT. The encoded protein is CASSPGTGYTEAFF.

The genes are TRBV5-4 and TRBJ2-7; 9 bases line up with TRBD2. Trimming removed 4 bases from V and 3 bases from J; junction bases left unmatched: 14. Germline lookup yields CDR1 SGHNT and CDR2 YYREEE (reference sequence). The CDR3 is 17 residues long. This CDR3 is CASSPGSVGLADYEQYF. In nucleotides, the CDR3 is TGTGCCAGCAGCCCTGGTAGTGTGGGACTAGCAGACTACGAGCAGTACTTC.